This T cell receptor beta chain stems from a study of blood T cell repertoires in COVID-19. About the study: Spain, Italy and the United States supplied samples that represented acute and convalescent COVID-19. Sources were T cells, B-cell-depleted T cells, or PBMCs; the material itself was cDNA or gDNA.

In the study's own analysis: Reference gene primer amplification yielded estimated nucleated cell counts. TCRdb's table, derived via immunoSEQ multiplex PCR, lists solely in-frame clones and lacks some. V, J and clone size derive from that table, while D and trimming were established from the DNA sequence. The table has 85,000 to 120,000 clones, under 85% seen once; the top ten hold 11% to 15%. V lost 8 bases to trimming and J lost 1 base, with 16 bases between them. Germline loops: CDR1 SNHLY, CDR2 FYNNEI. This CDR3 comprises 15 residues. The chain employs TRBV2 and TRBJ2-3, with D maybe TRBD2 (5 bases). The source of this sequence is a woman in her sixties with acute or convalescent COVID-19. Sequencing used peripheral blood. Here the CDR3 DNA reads TGTGCCAGCCGTCAGGAGCGGTACCGCACAGATACGCAGTATTTT. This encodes CASRQERYRTDTQYF.